This T cell receptor (beta chain) was documented in a study of chronic HIV infection and antiretroviral therapy. One entry per CDR3 protein results from TCRdb running MiXCR on the 5' RACE reads. Of about 38,000 distinct CDR3 sequences listed, 7% to 10% are singletons. The sequence was collected from an adult who had HIV and had not received antiretroviral therapy, or was an uninfected healthy control (not recorded which). Sequencing was carried out using peripheral blood.

The CDR3 loop reads CAWSRGQGMGQPQHF. CDR3 nucleotide sequence: TGTGCCTGGAGCCGAGGACAGGGGATGGGGCAGCCCCAGCATTTT. This chain uses TRBV30 with TRBJ1-5, with 9 bases identical to TRBD1. J lost 7 bases, V lost 3 bases, and 10 bases had no gene match. From germline, CDR1 is GTSNPN and CDR2 SVGIG (reference sequence). The length of the CDR3 is 15 residues. Supplemented by reference TRBV30 and TRBJ1-5, the full variable domain reads SQTIHQWPATLVQPVGSPLSLECTVEGTSNPNLYWYRQAAGRGLQLLFYSVGIGQISSEVPQNLSASRPQDRQFILSSKKLLLSDSGFYLCAWSRGQGMGQPQHFGDGTRLSIL.